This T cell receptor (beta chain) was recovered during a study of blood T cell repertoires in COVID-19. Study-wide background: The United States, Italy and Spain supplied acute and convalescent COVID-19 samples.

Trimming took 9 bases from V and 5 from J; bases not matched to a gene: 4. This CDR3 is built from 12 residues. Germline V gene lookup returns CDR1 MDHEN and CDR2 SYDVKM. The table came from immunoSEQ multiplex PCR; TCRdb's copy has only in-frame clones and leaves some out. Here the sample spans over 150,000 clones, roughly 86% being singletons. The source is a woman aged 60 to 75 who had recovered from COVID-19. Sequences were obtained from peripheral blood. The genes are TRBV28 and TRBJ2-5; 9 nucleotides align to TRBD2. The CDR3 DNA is TGTGCCAGTTATAGCGGGGGCGAGACCCAGTACTTC. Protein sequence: CASYSGGETQYF.